The table lists the clone carrying this TCR beta chain with many counts. This entry is derived from a study of identical twins. With 1 base clipped from V and 7 bases from J, the junction kept 3 bases outside the gene matches. The CDR3 contains 13 residues. A single record per CDR3 protein comes from TCRdb applying MiXCR to the 5' RACE reads. This table holds approximately 890,000 distinct CDR3 sequences, about 12% found once. Each donor (without exception) was a healthy Caucasian. A further study also used this sample, focusing on yellow fever vaccine responses in identical twins. From that report: Reportedly, twins showed a vaccine T cell response that looked partly convergent and partly personalized.

Material for sequencing was PBMCs. The receptor was derived from a woman between 18 and 29 years old in good health. This chain joins TRBV12-3 or TRBV12-4 and TRBJ2-5, with 7 bases fitting TRBD2. CDR3 residues: CASSLGERGTQYF. CDR3 in DNA: TGTGCCAGCAGTTTAGGGGAGCGGGGGACCCAGTACTTC.